This T cell receptor (beta chain) was observed in a study of T cells in Graves' hyperthyroidism and ophthalmopathy. Points from the study as a whole: Most thyroid-expanded clonotypes above 0.001 were also found in blood. Using 13 V-J features, a model discriminated ophthalmopathy from stable hyperthyroidism.

RNA transcripts gave rise to amplified TCR beta CDR3 regions. The HTBI primer set served for first-round RT-PCR of the TCR CDR3. TCRdb reprocessed the multiplex PCR reads via MiXCR and lists one record per CDR3 protein. The sample holds hundreds of thousands of distinct CDR3 sequences, 14% seen once. There are many counts of this clonotype. Its antigen is unknown. Clinical symptoms, serum thyroxine, TRAb, thyroid ultrasound and orbital computed tomography informed diagnoses. At first hyperthyroidism diagnosis, before any ophthalmopathy symptoms, the blood sample was collected. The sequencing input was blood. This sequence was found in a woman aged 30 to 39 with Graves' hyperthyroidism that later progressed to Graves' ophthalmopathy.

In DNA form, the CDR3 reads TGTGCCAGCAGTGACAGCTCCTACGAGCAGTACTTC. Its translation is CASSDSSYEQYF. The chain employs TRBV2 and TRBJ2-7, with D hard to call. CDR1 and CDR2 (germline): SNHLY, FYNNEI. V gave up 3 bases and J gave up 0 bases, with 3 bases separating them. This CDR3 region has 12 residues.